This T cell receptor beta chain was identified during a study of tissue T cells after allogeneic stem cell transplantation. Study-wide results and limits: Sampling depth was limited, and the cohort was small and clinically varied. In patients and mice, blood and spleen missed much of tissue repertoire. Anatomically similar tissues had similar TCR repertoires within each patient. Motif-based clustering found tissue-specific repertoire signatures shared across patients, though few clones were shared.

V trimming: 3 bases; J trimming: 3 bases; junction bases outside the gene matches: 1. CDR3 size: 13 residues. CDR1 is SGHSN and CDR2 is HYEKVE in the germline V gene. Here immunoSEQ multiplex PCR was the method, and the copy in TCRdb shows in-frame clones only, minus some. The table shows 4,000 to 5,500 clones, with approximately 40% occurring only once. Time point described: mouse harvest day 14 after allogeneic transplant. Tail vein injection delivered 10^7 T-cell-depleted bone marrow cells and 10^6 splenic CD5+ T cells. As for this clone: Its target is not known. Here the gene names and germline are mouse. The DNA ends 1 residue before the CDR3 does, and the rest of the CDR3 is filled in from the germline J gene.

Sequenced: gut tissue. This TCR was sampled from a female BALB/c mouse given C57BL/6 T cells with graft-versus-host disease after an allogeneic hematopoietic cell transplant. This chain uses TRBV12-1 with TRBJ2-5, with TRBD2 identical over 8 bases. CDR3 DNA, as far as it was read: TGTGCCAGCTCTTGGGGGGGTCAAGACACCCAGTAC. Protein product: CASSWGGQDTQY. In full, the CDR3 is CASSWGGQDTQYF. Complete variable domain (other parts from reference TRBV12-1 and TRBJ2-5): DSGVVQSPRHIIKEKGGRSVLTCIPISGHSNVVWYQQTLGKELKFLIQHYEKVERDKGFLPSRFSVQQFDDYHSEMNMSALELEDSAMYFCASSWGGQDTQYFGPGTRLLVL.